Listed below are T cell receptor beta chains from one sample, sequenced in a study of blood T cells in healthy people across ages. TCRdb used MiXCR to reprocess the 5' RACE reads, holding one entry per CDR3 protein. This sample has 700,000 or so distinct CDR3 sequences, with 40% to 45% found just once. Sequenced material: blood. These receptor sequences come from a man at least 80 years old in good health. The CDR3 runs from the conserved cysteine through the conserved F or W. The D gene is left open where the match is weak. Expanded clones are given a class, and other clones once, few, many or no size at all.

>TRBV9|NA|TRBJ2-1|few
CASSIRDKQFNEQFF
TGTGCCAGCAGCATCCGGGACAAGCAATTCAATGAGCAGTTCTTC
>TRBV11-2|TRBD1|TRBJ2-7|many
CASSRNRDSLYEQYF
TGTGCCAGCAGTCGTAACCGGGACAGCCTCTACGAGCAGTACTTC
>TRBV7-9|TRBD1|TRBJ2-5|few
CASSALGTGRQETQYF
TGTGCCAGCAGCGCCCTCGGGACAGGGAGACAAGAGACCCAGTACTTC
>TRBV7-9|TRBD1|TRBJ2-1|NA
CASRKSGTGVKNEQFF
TGTGCCAGCAGGAAGTCCGGGACAGGGGTGAAAAATGAGCAGTTCTTC
>TRBV6-2/TRBV6-3|NA|TRBJ2-7|many
CASSSSPYEQYF
TGTGCCAGCAGCTCCAGCCCCTACGAGCAGTACTTC
>TRBV7-2|NA|TRBJ1-1|NA
CACSLRFQGTEAFF
TGTGCCTGCAGCCTAAGGTTTCAGGGCACTGAAGCTTTCTTT
>TRBV12-3/TRBV12-4|TRBD1|TRBJ2-7|NA
CASSLDRSSYNEQYF
TGTGCCAGCAGTTTGGACAGGAGCTCCTACAATGAGCAGTACTTC
>TRBV20-1|TRBD1|TRBJ2-4|many
CSAEPWTGTSAKNIQYF
TGCAGTGCTGAACCATGGACAGGGACCTCCGCCAAAAACATTCAGTACTTC
>TRBV5-1|NA|TRBJ1-2|NA
CASSPPTDNYDYTF
TGCGCCAGCAGCCCACCGACAGATAACTATGACTACACCTTC
>TRBV2|TRBD1|TRBJ2-3|NA
CASSRQGNGVTDTQYF
TGTGCCAGCAGCAGACAGGGTAACGGAGTCACAGATACGCAGTATTTT
>TRBV7-2|NA|TRBJ2-5|NA
CASSLGGGGGYQETQYF
TGTGCCAGCAGCTTAGGAGGGGGAGGAGGGTACCAAGAGACCCAGTACTTC
>TRBV20-1|NA|TRBJ2-7|NA
CSARDGDGISYEQYF
TGCAGTGCTAGAGACGGGGACGGAATAAGCTACGAGCAGTACTTC
>TRBV5-5|NA|TRBJ2-2|few
CASSLGAGTGELFF
TGTGCCAGCAGCCTGGGGGCGGGCACCGGGGAGCTGTTTTTT
>TRBV20-1|TRBD1|TRBJ2-6|NA
CSARQGFSGANVLTF
TGCAGTGCCAGACAGGGTTTCTCTGGGGCCAACGTCCTGACTTTC
>TRBV12-3/TRBV12-4|NA|TRBJ2-3|NA
CASRSYTDMQYF
TGTGCCAGCAGGAGTTACACAGATATGCAGTATTTT
>TRBV4-3|NA|TRBJ2-4|NA
CASSQDSSGGGQNIQYF
TGCGCCAGCAGCCAAGATTCGTCTGGCGGGGGCCAAAACATTCAGTACTTC
>TRBV9|NA|TRBJ1-5|NA
CASSVKSHIEGLGNQPQHF
TGTGCCAGCAGCGTAAAGTCTCATATTGAGGGGCTCGGCAATCAGCCCCAGCATTTT
>TRBV20-1|NA|TRBJ2-4|few
CSAQPSELAKNIQYF
TGCAGTGCTCAACCTAGCGAACTAGCCAAAAACATTCAGTACTTC
>TRBV28|NA|TRBJ1-2|NA
CASSLMGGNYGYTF
TGTGCCAGCAGTTTAATGGGCGGTAACTATGGCTACACCTTC
>TRBV27|TRBD2|TRBJ2-1|NA
CASSPQRGGQFF
TGTGCCAGCAGTCCCCAGCGGGGGGGCCAGTTCTTC
>TRBV6-2/TRBV6-3|NA|TRBJ1-1|once
CASSSFLGEAFF
TGTGCCAGCAGTTCCTTCTTGGGTGAGGCTTTCTTT
>TRBV10-1|NA|TRBJ2-1|few
CASSSNYYNEQFF
TGCGCCAGCAGTTCTAACTATTACAATGAGCAGTTCTTC
>TRBV29-1|NA|TRBJ2-1|NA
CSVADQREQFF
TGCAGCGTAGCCGACCAGAGAGAGCAGTTCTTC
>TRBV28|NA|TRBJ2-2|NA
CASIGTTGELFF
TGTGCCAGCATCGGGACTACCGGGGAGCTGTTTTTT
>TRBV7-2|NA|TRBJ1-2|NA
CASSLILGGYTF
TGTGCCAGCAGCTTAATTCTCGGTGGCTACACCTTC
>TRBV5-5|TRBD2|TRBJ2-5|NA
CASSLNSYTSGGVNEQYF
TGTGCCAGCAGCTTGAACTCATATACTAGCGGGGGGGTCAATGAGCAGTACTTC
>TRBV20-1|TRBD1|TRBJ1-6|NA
CSARRGQANSPLHF
TGCAGTGCTAGGCGCGGACAGGCGAATTCACCCCTCCACTTT
>TRBV7-3|NA|TRBJ2-3|NA
CASSPVGVPTDTQYF
TGTGCCAGCAGCCCCGTTGGGGTCCCGACAGATACGCAGTATTTT
>TRBV11-1|NA|TRBJ2-3|NA
CASSARLEGTDTQYF
TGTGCCAGCAGCGCCCGATTGGAGGGAACAGATACGCAGTATTTT
>TRBV12-3/TRBV12-4|NA|TRBJ1-2|NA
CASRVTRNYGYTF
TGTGCCAGCAGGGTTACAAGAAACTATGGCTACACCTTC